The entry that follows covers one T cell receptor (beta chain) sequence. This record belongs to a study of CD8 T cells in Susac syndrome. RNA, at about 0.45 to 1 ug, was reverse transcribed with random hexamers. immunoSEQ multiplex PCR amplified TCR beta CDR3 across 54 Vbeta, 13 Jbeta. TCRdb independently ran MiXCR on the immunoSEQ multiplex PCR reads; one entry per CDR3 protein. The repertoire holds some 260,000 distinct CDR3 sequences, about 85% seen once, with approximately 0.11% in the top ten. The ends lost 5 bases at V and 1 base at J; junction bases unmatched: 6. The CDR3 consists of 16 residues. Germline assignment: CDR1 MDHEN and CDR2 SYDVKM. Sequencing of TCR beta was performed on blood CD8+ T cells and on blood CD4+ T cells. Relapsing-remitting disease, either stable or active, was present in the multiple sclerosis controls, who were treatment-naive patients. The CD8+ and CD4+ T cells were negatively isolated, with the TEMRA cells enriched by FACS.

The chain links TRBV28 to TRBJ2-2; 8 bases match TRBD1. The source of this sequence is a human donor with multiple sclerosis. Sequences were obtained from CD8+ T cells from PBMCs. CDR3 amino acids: CASSPPRGRNTGELFF. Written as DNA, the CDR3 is TGTGCCAGCAGTCCTCCCAGGGGGCGGAACACCGGGGAGCTGTTTTTT.